The 7 T cell receptor beta chains below come from one sample, sequenced in a study of blood T cell repertoires in COVID-19. The method was immunoSEQ multiplex PCR; TCRdb's version includes in-frame clones alone and lacks a portion of them. The profile shows about 97,000 clones, 85% to 90% of them singletons. The sequenced sample was peripheral blood. These receptors all stem from a man aged 50-59 years with active or convalescent COVID-19.

This chain joins TRBV15 and TRBJ1-2; D may be TRBD1 (6 bases). V gave up 5 bases and J gave up 4 bases, with 14 bases separating them. The CDR3 has 14 amino acids. Germline CDR1 reads LNHNV; CDR2 reads YYDKDF (reference sequence). CDR3 DNA: TGTGCCACCAGCTTTGCTGGGGGCGGCTATGGCTACACCTTC. Amino acid sequence: CATSFAGGGYGYTF.

The chain joins TRBV18 to TRBJ1-5, with D perhaps matching TRBD1 (5 bases). Per the germline V gene, CDR1 is KGHSH and CDR2 is LQKENI. The V and J ends lost 2 bases and 1 base respectively, with 9 bases between them. The CDR3 consists of 15 residues. The CDR3 region is CASSPGGGSNQPQHF. CDR3 sequence (DNA): TGTGCCAGCTCACCAGGGGGAGGGAGCAATCAGCCCCAGCATTTT.

The chain employs TRBV9 and TRBJ1-6; 8 positions match TRBD1. With V trimmed by 3 bases and J by 0 bases, 5 bases remained unmatched. This CDR3 region has 17 residues. Germline CDR1 is SGDLS and CDR2 is YYNGEE. Here the CDR3 DNA reads TGTGCCAGCAGCGCCCGACAGGGGAGCTCCTATAATTCACCCCTCCACTTT. Translated: CASSARQGSSYNSPLHF.

V is TRBV27 and J is TRBJ2-1, with 8 positions matching TRBD2. Per the germline V gene, CDR1 is MNHEY and CDR2 is SMNVEV (reference sequence). V lost 3 bases and J lost 1; bases outside the gene matches: 2. The CDR3 extends over 15 amino acids. The CDR3 coding sequence is TGTGCCAGCAGTTTTGGCGGGGGGTCCTACAATGAGCAGTTCTTC. Translation: CASSFGGGSYNEQFF.

This chain links TRBV28 with TRBJ2-7; TRBD1 might be the D (5 bases). The CDR3 is 13 amino acids. In germline, CDR1 is MDHEN, CDR2 SYDVKM. The V and J ends lost 5 bases and 7 bases respectively, with 15 bases between them. The CDR3, as DNA: TGTGCCAGCAGTGCGACAGCCCCGAGGGAGCAGTACGTC. Amino acids: CASSATAPREQYV.

The V and J genes are TRBV7-2 and TRBJ1-4; weak D call: TRBD1 (5 bases). The germline V gene encodes CDR1 SGHTA and CDR2 FQGNSA. The CDR3 sequence is 15 residues long. V was pared by 3 bases and J by 5 bases, with 13 bases between. The CDR3: CASSFLGTPNEKLFF. The CDR3 coding sequence is TGTGCCAGCAGCTTCCTCGGGACTCCCAATGAAAAACTGTTTTTT.

The V call is TRBV2, the J call TRBJ1-5, with 10 bases lining up with TRBD1. The CDR3 runs 14 residues. After removal of 2 bases from V and 6 bases from J, the junction contained 1 base not matched to a gene. Germline V gives CDR1 SNHLY, CDR2 FYNNEI. CDR3 nucleotides: TGTGCCAGCAGTGAAAGGACAGGGGGTCAGCCCCAGCATTTT. This encodes CASSERTGGQPQHF. Filled out from reference TRBV2 and TRBJ1-5, the complete variable domain reads EPEVTQTPSHQVTQMGQEVILRCVPISNHLYFYWYRQILGQKVEFLVSFYNNEISEKSEIFDDQFSVERPDGSNFTLKIRSTKLEDSAMYFCASSERTGGQPQHFGDGTRLSIL.